The 17 T cell receptor beta chains below come from one sample, sequenced in a study of T cell responses to AZD1222 COVID-19 vaccine. The method was immunoSEQ multiplex PCR; TCRdb's version includes in-frame clones alone and lacks a portion of them. This table holds fewer than 200,000 clones, 85% to 90% found once. The input for sequencing was peripheral blood, taken on day 0 of AZD1222 vaccination. The receptors shown here come from an adult in good health.

V usage is TRBV7-9 and J usage is TRBJ1-6; TRBD1 might be the D (5 bases). V was trimmed by 1 base and J by 7 bases, leaving 14 bases between them. The CDR3 consists of 16 residues. The germline V gene has CDR1 SEHNR and CDR2 FQNEAQ (reference sequence). For the CDR3, the DNA is TGTGCCAGCAGCTTAGATTCGTACAGGATGAATTCACCCCTCCACTTT. Translation gives CASSLDSYRMNSPLHF.

The chain couples TRBV19 to TRBJ2-3, with TRBD2 identical over 9 bases. CDR1 and CDR2 (germline): LNHDA, SQIVND (reference sequence). The V and J ends lost 2 bases and 1 base, in that order; junction bases with no gene match: 10. The CDR3 extends over 18 amino acids. CDR3 residues: CASSIKAGGPTGTDTQYF. CDR3 bases: TGTGCCAGTAGTATAAAGGCGGGAGGGCCAACGGGCACAGATACGCAGTATTTT.

Points on this clone: The same CDR3 is also encoded by other DNA sequences in this sample. The chain couples TRBV12-3 or TRBV12-4 to TRBJ2-3; D uncertain. Trimming stripped 3 bases from V and 0 bases from J, with 4 bases between. This CDR3 contains 13 residues. The CDR3 region has the DNA TGTGCCAGCAGTTTTGGGAGCACAGATACGCAGTATTTT. It encodes CASSFGSTDTQYF.

V gene TRBV23-1 combines with J gene TRBJ2-7; D gene ambiguous. TRBV23-1 is treated as an ORF (open reading frame) with a function not yet certain. The CDR3 sequence is 13 residues long. Trimming took off 3 bases at V and 0 bases at J, with 6 bases between the two ends. In DNA form, the CDR3 reads TGCGCCAGCAGTCAGGGCAACTCCTACGAGCAGTACTTC. It codes for CASSQGNSYEQYF.

The chain carries TRBV3-1 (or the pseudogene TRBV3-2) and TRBJ1-6; D unresolved. This CDR3 region has 15 residues. The V gene lost 3 bases and the J gene lost 9 bases, with 15 bases spanning the gap. The germline CDR1 and CDR2 sequences are LGHDT and YNNKEL (reference sequence). This CDR3 is CASSQEIEMSSPLHF. DNA for the CDR3: TGTGCCAGCAGCCAGGAGATTGAAATGAGTTCACCCCTCCACTTT.

The chain links TRBV12-3 or TRBV12-4 to TRBJ2-1; 11 positions agree with TRBD2. This CDR3 is 13 amino acids long. J gave up 5 bases and V 6 bases, and 0 bases lay outside the gene matches. CDR3 DNA: TGTGCCAGCAGACTAGCGGGAGACAATGAGCAGTTCTTC. Its translation is CASRLAGDNEQFF.

The V and J genes are TRBV19 and TRBJ2-7; D remains unclear. With 10 bases removed from V and 7 bases from J, the gap between germline ends came to 8 bases. CDR1 is LNHDA and CDR2 is SQIVND in the germline V gene (reference sequence). The CDR3 is 9 amino acids. The CDR3 spells CAKLGEQYF. CDR3 coding DNA: TGTGCCAAGTTGGGGGAGCAGTACTTC.

The chain recombines TRBV5-1 with TRBJ1-1, with D possibly TRBD1 on 5 matching bases. The ends were cut back, 3 bases at V and 5 bases at J, with 14 bases in the middle. Germline CDR1 SGHRS, CDR2 YFSETQ. The length of the CDR3 is 14 residues. The CDR3 region has the DNA TGCGCCAGCAGCTACACCGGGACGTATACTGAAGCTTTCTTT. Amino acids: CASSYTGTYTEAFF.

This clone has only a few counts. The chain uses TRBV18 and TRBJ2-7; either TRBD1 or TRBD2 may fit D (5 bases each). This CDR3 is 14 amino acids long. The V gene lost 3 bases and the J gene lost 2 bases, with 11 bases spanning the gap. From germline, CDR1 is KGHSH and CDR2 LQKENI. The DNA for the CDR3 is TGTGCCAGCTCACCCCCGGGACCACCCTACGAGCAGTACTTC. Its translation is CASSPPGPPYEQYF.

This clone was observed a single time. The chain couples TRBV15 to TRBJ2-7; 9 nucleotides agree with TRBD2. The CDR3 runs 16 residues. The trim removed 2 bases at V and 4 bases at J, leaving 9 bases unmatched. CDR1 LNHNV and CDR2 YYDKDF come from the germline V gene (reference sequence). This CDR3 is CATSRPRSGGSYEQYF. The CDR3 DNA reads as TGTGCCACCAGCAGACCTCGGAGCGGGGGGTCATACGAGCAGTACTTC.

V is TRBV30 and J is TRBJ1-5; D ambiguous. V lost 1 base to trimming and J lost 6 bases, with 10 bases between them. Germline CDR1 is GTSNPN and CDR2 is SVGIG (reference sequence). The CDR3 is 13 amino acids. CDR3 nucleotides: TGTGCCTGGAGTGACAAAGGGAGTCAGCCCCAGCATTTT. Translated: CAWSDKGSQPQHF.

The rearrangement links TRBV6-2 or TRBV6-3 to TRBJ1-5, with TRBD1 identical over 7 bases. The CDR3 spans 18 residues. Trimming cost V 1 base and J 4 bases; bases outside gene matches: 13. CDR1 is MNHEY, CDR2 SVGEGT, per germline. CDR3 residues: CASSYFLPRGGDNQPQHF. The CDR3 region has the DNA TGTGCCAGCAGTTACTTCCTCCCCAGGGGGGGCGATAATCAGCCCCAGCATTTT.

The rearrangement links TRBV12-3 or TRBV12-4 to TRBJ1-6; perhaps TRBD1 as D (5 bases). The CDR3 covers 13 residues. Trimming removed 3 bases at V and 14 bases at J, with 14 bases between. Written as DNA, the CDR3 is TGTGCCAGCAGTTTTGCGGACTCAGGGACCCTCCACTTT. Amino acids: CASSFADSGTLHF.

The gene calls are TRBV5-1 and TRBJ1-1; no definite D call. V lost 5 bases, J lost 4 bases, and 9 bases lay in between. CDR1 is SGHRS and CDR2 is YFSETQ in the germline V gene. The CDR3 loop spans 12 amino acids. The CDR3 protein is CASRSGITEAFF. CDR3 DNA: TGCGCCAGCAGATCGGGGATCACTGAAGCTTTCTTT.

This clone occurred once. J is TRBJ2-1 and V is TRBV7-3; D remains unclear. The CDR3 covers 15 residues. The V end lost 4 bases, the J end lost 7 bases, and 17 bases lay between the germline ends. CDR1 SGHTA and CDR2 FQGTGA come from the germline V gene. The CDR3 nucleotides are TGTGCCAGCAGCTCCATTAGAAGGAACCTGAATGAGCAGTTCTTC. Translating gives CASSSIRRNLNEQFF.

The chain recombines TRBV2 with TRBJ2-2; D remains unclear. Germline CDR1 and CDR2: SNHLY and FYNNEI. Deletions cut 2 bases from V and 1 base from J, with 5 bases between. The CDR3 is made up of 14 amino acids. The CDR3: CASSEPVNTGELFF. The CDR3, as DNA: TGTGCCAGCAGTGAACCCGTGAACACCGGGGAGCTGTTTTTT.

This chain connects TRBV6-5 to TRBJ2-1; D is unresolved. CDR1 and CDR2 from the germline V gene are MNHEY and SVGAGI. V was clipped by 2 bases and J by 9 bases, with 14 bases between them. CDR3 length: 14 residues. The CDR3 sequence is CASSYAGLFLEQFF. The CDR3, as DNA: TGTGCCAGCAGTTACGCCGGGTTGTTTCTTGAGCAGTTCTTC.